This TCR beta chain was recorded in a study of cytomegalovirus exposure and HLA in healthy donors. Study-level information: Earlier, 150 million to 200 million T cells were analyzed, and 117 million unique TCR beta sequences were found among them. Study-level points and caveats: Researchers catalogued 164 TCR beta chains as cytomegalovirus-associated.

A word on this clone: What it recognizes is unknown.

The CDR3 totals 14 residues. V dropped 4 bases and J dropped 3 bases, with 11 bases sitting between them. The germline V gene has CDR1 WNHNN and CDR2 SYGVQD (reference sequence). The PCR was carried out with 60 Vbeta primers and 13 Jbeta primers. Some clones are missing from TCRdb's copy, which holds only in-frame ones; the method was immunoSEQ multiplex PCR. The sample carries under 150,000 clones, 67% recorded once. Sequences were obtained from PBMCs. This sequence was found in a man aged 18 to 30 in good health and CMV-seropositive. J is TRBJ2-3 and V is TRBV10-1; a weak D match, TRBD2 (6 bases). This CDR3 is CASSGSGETDTQYF. For the CDR3, the DNA is TGCGCCAGCAGTGGTTCGGGGGAGACAGATACGCAGTATTTT.